The rows below give T cell receptor beta chains drawn from one sample of a study of Tregs in tolerant kidney transplant recipients. Sequenced by immunoSEQ multiplex PCR; TCRdb stores in-frame clones only, minus some. The repertoire includes fewer than 70,000 clones, 83% of them detected once, and 4% to 6.5% sits in the top ten. Sequencing was done on a sample of CD4+ T cells from blood. The receptors were sampled from a human donor in good health. The CDR3 runs from the conserved cysteine through the conserved F or W. The D gene is left open where the match is weak. Rows may omit the clone size; those that give it use once, few, many or a size class.

V	size	length	D	J	DNA	CDR3
TRBV27	.	19	TRBD1	TRBJ2-2	TGTGCCAGCAGTTCGTCCCGGGACAGGGAGGGAATGTGGACCGGGGAGCTGTTTTTT	CASSSSRDREGMWTGELFF
TRBV28	.	15	.	TRBJ1-5	TGTGCCAGCAGTTTCGGGGGACTCGGCAATCAGCCCCAGCATTTT	CASSFGGLGNQPQHF
TRBV7-2	.	13	.	TRBJ1-2	TGTGCCAGCAGCTTAGGGGGGGGCACTGGCTACACCTTC	CASSLGGGTGYTF
TRBV13	.	16	.	TRBJ2-2	TGTGCCAGCAGCTCCTCGGTGGGGGGGCGGACCGGGGAGCTGTTTTTT	CASSSSVGGRTGELFF
TRBV19	.	13	.	TRBJ2-5	TGTGCCAGTAGTACCGAGTGGGAGGAGACCCAGTACTTC	CASSTEWEETQYF
TRBV5-4	.	16	.	TRBJ1-4	TGTGCCAGCAGCTTGGGGGTGACAGGCTTTAATGAAAAACTGTTTTTT	CASSLGVTGFNEKLFF
TRBV28	.	16	.	TRBJ1-1	TGTGCCAGCAGTTCACCGGGGATAGGGGGGAACACTGAAGCTTTCTTT	CASSSPGIGGNTEAFF
TRBV14	.	12	.	TRBJ2-1	TGTGCCAGCAGCCAAGAGGGGCGAGGGCAGTTCTTC	CASSQEGRGQFF
TRBV29-1	once	12	.	TRBJ2-3	TGCAGCGGTCGTCAAGTCACAGATACGCAGTATTTT	CSGRQVTDTQYF
TRBV9	.	16	.	TRBJ2-2	TGTGCCAGCAGCGTGGGCCCGGGGGGCCCTACCGGGGAGCTGTTTTTT	CASSVGPGGPTGELFF
TRBV9	.	15	.	TRBJ2-7	TGTGCCAGCACCCCCAGTGGGGACACCTCCTACGAGCAGTACTTC	CASTPSGDTSYEQYF
TRBV29-1	.	11	.	TRBJ2-3	TGCAGCGTTCAGGGGCGAGATACGCAGTATTTT	CSVQGRDTQYF
TRBV19	.	13	.	TRBJ1-1	TGTGCCAGTAGTCACCGGGCGAACACTGAAGCTTTCTTT	CASSHRANTEAFF
TRBV28	.	12	.	TRBJ2-5	TGTGCCAGCAGAGAGGGCGGGGAGACCCAGTACTTC	CASREGGETQYF
TRBV7-9	.	14	.	TRBJ1-1	TGTGCCAGCAGCTTAAGGACCTTGAACACTGAAGCTTTCTTT	CASSLRTLNTEAFF
TRBV19	once	13	TRBD1	TRBJ1-3	TGTGCCAGTAGTGGACAGGTGGGAAACACCATATATTTT	CASSGQVGNTIYF
TRBV28	.	13	TRBD2	TRBJ2-7	TGTGCCAGCAGGGGGGGGTTCTCCTACGAGCAGTACTTC	CASRGGFSYEQYF
TRBV6-5	.	15	.	TRBJ2-1	TGTGCCAGCAGTTACTCTCAGGACAGCGTCTATGAGCAGTTCTTC	CASSYSQDSVYEQFF
TRBV7-8	.	17	.	TRBJ2-7	TGTGCCAGCAGCTTCCAAACGGGCGGGCCGAGCTCCTACGAGCAGTACTTC	CASSFQTGGPSSYEQYF
TRBV5-1	few	14	.	TRBJ1-2	TGCGCCAGCAGCGGGGGGCCAATTAACTATGGCTACACCTTC	CASSGGPINYGYTF
TRBV11-2	few	13	.	TRBJ1-2	TGTGCCAGCAGCTTAGATGGTATCTATGGCTACACCTTC	CASSLDGIYGYTF
TRBV5-1	.	15	.	TRBJ1-5	TGCGCCAGCAGCTTGTCAGGGGTGAACAATCAGCCCCAGCATTTT	CASSLSGVNNQPQHF
TRBV11-3	.	14	.	TRBJ2-2	TGTGCCAGCAGCGAGGCGGGATACACCGGGGAGCTGTTTTTT	CASSEAGYTGELFF
TRBV4-1	.	17	.	TRBJ1-3	TGCGCCAGCAGCCAATCTCAGGGGCCAACCTCTGGAAACACCATATATTTT	CASSQSQGPTSGNTIYF
TRBV2	.	14	.	TRBJ1-1	TGTGCCAGCAGTGTAGGGCAGGCCCTCACTGAAGCTTTCTTT	CASSVGQALTEAFF
TRBV4-3	few	17	.	TRBJ2-6	TGCGCCAGCAGCCAGTTCGTCAGCTCCTCTGGGGCCAACGTCCTGACTTTC	CASSQFVSSSGANVLTF
TRBV7-9	.	13	.	TRBJ1-6	TGTGCCAGCAGCTTAGCCCTTAATTCACCCCTCCACTTT	CASSLALNSPLHF
TRBV6-5	once	16	.	TRBJ2-6	TGTGCCAGCAGTTACTTCTGGGGATCTGGGGCCAACGTCCTGACTTTC	CASSYFWGSGANVLTF
TRBV19	.	16	.	TRBJ2-3	TGTGCCAGTAGTATTAGGCTAGCCGGGCTGGGGGGTACGCAGTATTTT	CASSIRLAGLGGTQYF
TRBV18	medium-sized	14	.	TRBJ2-7	TGTGCCAGCTCTCCGCCAGCGGGCACCTACGAGCAGTACTTC	CASSPPAGTYEQYF
TRBV7-9	.	12	.	TRBJ2-1	TGTGCCAGCAGCCCTACGGCCCCTGAGCAGTTCTTC	CASSPTAPEQFF
TRBV30	.	14	.	TRBJ1-4	TGTGCCTGGAGTATCGGGGGCCCCTCTGAAAAACTGTTTTTT	CAWSIGGPSEKLFF
TRBV5-4	.	15	.	TRBJ2-7	TGTGCCAGCAGCCCTGGGGGGACTCAACCCTACGAGCAGTACTTC	CASSPGGTQPYEQYF
TRBV5-4	.	14	.	TRBJ1-1	TGTGCCAGCAGCCCCGACAGCCCGAACACTGAAGCTTTCTTT	CASSPDSPNTEAFF
TRBV4-3	once	20	.	TRBJ2-1	TGCGCCAGCAGCCAGACGGACCCTGGACCATGGGGGGGCTTTTTCAATGAGCAGTTCTTC	CASSQTDPGPWGGFFNEQFF
TRBV30	medium-sized	17	.	TRBJ2-1	TGTGCCTGGAGAAGACCCGGAGGCCCAAGCTCCTACAATGAGCAGTTCTTC	CAWRRPGGPSSYNEQFF
TRBV6-1	.	13	.	TRBJ2-7	TGTGCCGGAAACAGGGATACCGGCTACGAGCAGTACTTC	CAGNRDTGYEQYF
TRBV7-2	.	19	TRBD2	TRBJ2-3	TGTGCCAGCAGCTTGCCGGAAGGCCCCGGGCGCGGGAGGACAGATACGCAGTATTTT	CASSLPEGPGRGRTDTQYF
TRBV6-6	few	12	.	TRBJ1-2	TGTGCCAGCAGTGACGGAGTCTATGGCTACACCTTC	CASSDGVYGYTF
TRBV7-9	.	14	TRBD1	TRBJ2-7	TGTGCCAGCAGCTTACGACAGGGGCCCTACGAGCAGTACTTC	CASSLRQGPYEQYF
TRBV5-1	.	13	TRBD1	TRBJ1-2	TGCGCCAGCAGCTTGGATTTACAGGGGGACTACACCTTC	CASSLDLQGDYTF
TRBV5-1	.	16	.	TRBJ2-3	TGCGCCAGCAGCTTGGATGCGGATCTCAGCACAGATACGCAGTATTTT	CASSLDADLSTDTQYF
TRBV9	.	13	.	TRBJ2-3	TGTGCCAGCAGAGAAGGGGGCACAGATACGCAGTATTTT	CASREGGTDTQYF
TRBV6-1	.	14	.	TRBJ1-4	TGTGCCAGCACGGGCCACAGGGTGGGTGAAAAACTGTTTTTT	CASTGHRVGEKLFF
TRBV2	.	15	TRBD1	TRBJ2-2	TGTGCCAGAGACAGGGGGTCCGCCAACACCGGGGAGCTGTTTTTT	CARDRGSANTGELFF
TRBV5-5	.	10	.	TRBJ2-1	TGTGCCAGCAGCAAGTATGAGCAGTTCTTC	CASSKYEQFF
TRBV7-6	few	13	.	TRBJ2-7	TGTGCCAGCAGACCCTCACCCCTACTCGAGCAGTACTTC	CASRPSPLLEQYF
TRBV4-2	.	15	.	TRBJ2-1	TGTGCCAGCAGCCCCGGGACCCCGTCAATATATGAGCAGTTCTTC	CASSPGTPSIYEQFF
TRBV6-5	few	13	.	TRBJ1-1	TGTGCCAGCAGGGCGGTTATGAACACTGAAGCTTTCTTT	CASRAVMNTEAFF
TRBV28	.	14	.	TRBJ1-5	TGTGCCAGCAGTTTTAGGGGTCGGGGGCAGCCCCAGCATTTT	CASSFRGRGQPQHF
TRBV9	.	14	TRBD2	TRBJ2-7	TGTGCCAGCAGCGTAGGGGCGGGGGCCTACGAGCAGTACTTC	CASSVGAGAYEQYF
TRBV25-1	few	12	.	TRBJ2-7	TGTGCCAGCAGCAGGGATTCCTACGAGCAGTACTTC	CASSRDSYEQYF
TRBV7-9	.	13	TRBD1	TRBJ1-2	TGTGCCAGCAGCTTCTCCGGGACAGGGTCGGGCACCTTC	CASSFSGTGSGTF
TRBV5-1	.	14	.	TRBJ1-1	TGCGCCAGCAGCATGGTCCCGGGGGACACTGAAGCTTTCTTT	CASSMVPGDTEAFF
TRBV2	.	12	.	TRBJ2-5	TGTGCCAGCAGTAGGCCTCGGGAGACCCAGTACTTC	CASSRPRETQYF
TRBV7-9	.	19	.	TRBJ2-6	TGTGCCAGCAGCTTATACTCCCCCCGGGGCCTAAATGGGGCCAACGTCCTGACTTTC	CASSLYSPRGLNGANVLTF
TRBV19	.	14	.	TRBJ2-2	TGTGCCAGTAGTTCCGGGGAACGATACGGGGAGCTGTTTTTT	CASSSGERYGELFF
TRBV19	many	16	.	TRBJ2-2	TGTGCCAGTAGCCGGGGGGCAGAAACGAACACCGGGGAGCTGTTTTTT	CASSRGAETNTGELFF
TRBV30	.	13	TRBD1	TRBJ2-7	TGTGCCTGGCTTGGACAGGGTGGCTACGAGCAGTACTTC	CAWLGQGGYEQYF